Presented here are 16 T cell receptor beta chains from one specimen sequenced in a study of CD8 T cells in ankylosing spondylitis. TCRdb redid the calling of the 5' RACE reads with MiXCR, one entry per CDR3 protein. Of about 250,000 distinct CDR3 sequences detected, roughly a tenth appear once; the ten largest clones hold about 3%. The sample comprised blood, either unsorted or a sorted T cell fraction (not recorded which). The receptors derive from a male donor with ankylosing spondylitis or in good health (not recorded which).

This clonotype was counted many times. The CDR3 spells CASSHPVGTGELFF. Here the CDR3 DNA reads TGTGCCAGCAGCCATCCGGTGGGGACCGGGGAGCTGTTTTTT. V gene TRBV14 combines with J gene TRBJ2-2; D is ambiguous. This CDR3 comprises 14 residues. The germline V gene has CDR1 SGHDN and CDR2 FVKESK. The germline V and J ends were trimmed by 3 bases and 5 bases, with 10 bases remaining between them. Full variable domain (outside the CDR3, taken from reference TRBV14 and TRBJ2-2): EAGVTQFPSHSVIEKGQTVTLRCDPISGHDNLYWYRRVMGKEIKFLLHFVKESKQDESGMPNNRFLAERTGGTYSTLKVQPAELEDSGVYFCASSHPVGTGELFFGEGSRLTVL.

This clonotype has at least ten counts. V usage is TRBV27 and J usage is TRBJ2-7, with TRBD2 as a possible D gene (5 bases). The CDR3 totals 15 residues. CDR1 is MNHEY and CDR2 is SMNVEV in the germline V gene (reference sequence). Trimming removed 3 bases at V and 0 bases at J, with 12 bases between. The CDR3 loop is CASSFGLSSSYEQYF. The CDR3 DNA reads TGTGCCAGCAGTTTCGGACTGTCCAGCTCCTACGAGCAGTACTTC.

This clonotype was counted at least ten times. The chain links TRBV25-1 to TRBJ2-1, with 9 bases identical to TRBD2. CDR3 length: 16 residues. CDR1 and CDR2 from the germline V gene are MGHDK and SYGVNS. The V gene end was trimmed by 2 bases and the J gene end by 2 bases; junction bases not matched to a gene: 4. CDR3: CASSENQREAYNEQFF. DNA for the CDR3: TGTGCCAGCAGTGAAAATCAGCGGGAGGCCTACAATGAGCAGTTCTTC.

Many counts were recorded for this clonotype. The chain has TRBV5-6 and TRBJ1-5; no reliable D call. Trimming cost V 3 bases and J 6 bases, with 10 bases left between them. The CDR3 covers 13 residues. Germline CDR1 is SGHDT and CDR2 is YYEEEE. CDR3 coding DNA: TGTGCCAGCAGCTCGGTGAGGGCTCAGCCCCAGCATTTT. Protein product: CASSSVRAQPQHF.

This clonotype turned up a few times. J is TRBJ2-7 and V is TRBV29-1; D might be TRBD2 (5 bases). Trimming stripped 5 bases from V and 3 bases from J, with 8 bases between. CDR3 length equals 11 residues. Germline assignment: CDR1 SQVTM and CDR2 ANQGSEA. The CDR3 DNA reads as TGCAGCGTTTGGAGGAACTACGAGCAGTACTTC. Protein product: CSVWRNYEQYF.

This clonotype was recorded at least ten times. This rearrangement joins TRBV12-3 or TRBV12-4 to TRBJ2-1; TRBD1 matches 9 bases. This CDR3 contains 14 residues. Trimming at V came to 8 bases and at J to 4 bases, leaving 6 bases not matched to a gene. Here the CDR3 reads CASLFGTGYNEQFF. For the CDR3, the DNA is TGTGCCAGCTTATTCGGGACAGGGTACAATGAGCAGTTCTTC.

This chain uses TRBV6-2 or TRBV6-3 with TRBJ1-5, with 9 bases fitting TRBD1. This CDR3 spans 14 amino acids. The germline V gene encodes CDR1 MNHEY and CDR2 SVGEGT. V was clipped by 6 bases and J by 7 bases; unmatched bases: 7. The CDR3 reads CASSPTGGGQPQHF. The CDR3 bases are TGTGCCAGCAGCCCAACAGGGGGCGGGCAGCCCCAGCATTTT.

This clonotype was recorded many times. This CDR3 reads CAITAGTLGKDTQYF. CDR3 nucleotides: TGTGCCATCACAGCCGGGACCCTAGGAAAAGATACGCAGTATTTT. The gene calls are TRBV10-3 and TRBJ2-3, with D possibly being TRBD1 or TRBD2 (5 bases each). CDR3 size: 15 residues. The V gene's germline CDR1 is ENHRY and CDR2 SYGVKD. Trimming took off 7 bases at V and 5 bases at J, with 19 bases between the two ends.

The sample holds a few counts of this clonotype. The chain links TRBV9 to TRBJ2-3; D is possibly TRBD1 or TRBD2 (5 bases each). The V end lost 0 bases, the J end lost 6 bases, and 11 bases lay between the germline ends. CDR3 length equals 14 residues. Per germline, CDR1 SGDLS and CDR2 YYNGEE. The CDR3 region is CASSVDRGVDTQYF. As DNA, the CDR3 is TGTGCCAGCAGCGTAGATCGGGGCGTGGATACGCAGTATTTT.

This clonotype was picked up many times. V is TRBV29-1 and J is TRBJ2-2; D not resolved. This CDR3 has 10 amino acids. Trimming shortened V by 6 bases and J by 6 bases, and 5 bases separated the two germline ends. The germline gives CDR1 SQVTM, CDR2 ANQGSEA. Here the CDR3 DNA reads TGCAGCGTATGGGCCGGGGAGCTGTTTTTT. Protein sequence: CSVWAGELFF.

CDR3 residues: CSAALAAGELFF. CDR3 DNA sequence: TGCAGTGCCGCACTAGCGGCCGGGGAGCTGTTTTTT. V usage is TRBV20-1 and J usage is TRBJ2-2; TRBD2 matches 8 bases. The V gene's germline CDR1 is DFQATT and CDR2 SNEGSKA (reference sequence). J gave up 6 bases and V 6 bases, and 3 bases lay outside the gene matches. CDR3 length: 12 amino acids.

There are many counts of this clonotype. The chain recombines TRBV3-1 with TRBJ1-3; 10 positions match TRBD1. The germline V gene encodes CDR1 LGHDT and CDR2 YNNKEL (reference sequence). V shed 1 base, J shed 10 bases, and the junction held 1 base outside the gene matches. The CDR3 spans 13 residues. CDR3 sequence: CASSQGTGGTIYF. The CDR3 DNA sequence: TGTGCCAGCAGCCAAGGGACAGGGGGAACCATATATTTT. The full variable domain, completed using reference TRBV3-1 and TRBJ1-3, is DTAVSQTPKYLVTQMGNDKSIKCEQNLGHDTMYWYKQDSKKFLKIMFSYNNKELIINETVPNRFSPKSPDKAHLNLHINSLELGDSAVYFCASSQGTGGTIYFGEGSWLTVV.

This clonotype showed up many times. This chain uses TRBV20-1 with TRBJ2-5; tentative D call: TRBD2 (5 bases). V was pared by 6 bases and J by 4 bases, with 21 bases between. This CDR3 is 15 amino acids long. Germline CDR1 is DFQATT and CDR2 is SNEGSKA (reference sequence). The CDR3 reads CSAEFPGREGETQYF. In nucleotides, the CDR3 is TGCAGTGCCGAATTCCCGGGTAGAGAGGGAGAGACCCAGTACTTC.

At least ten counts were recorded for this clonotype. This chain connects TRBV14 to TRBJ2-7; possible D gene TRBD1, 5 bases. The germline V gene encodes CDR1 SGHDN and CDR2 FVKESK. The V and J ends lost 4 bases and 2 bases respectively, with 12 bases between them. The CDR3 runs 14 residues. The CDR3 DNA reads as TGTGCCAGCAGCCCCCAGGGCCTCGCCTACGAGCAGTACTTC. As protein: CASSPQGLAYEQYF.

In this sample, this clonotype turned up many times. V usage is TRBV5-1 and J usage is TRBJ1-6; no reliable D call. V was clipped by 1 base and J by 8 bases, with 16 bases between them. Germline-derived CDR1 and CDR2 are SGHRS and YFSETQ. The CDR3 contains 16 residues. CDR3 nucleotide sequence: TGCGCCAGCAGCTTGAGGGCGAACGCACGAGATTCACCCCTCCACTTT. Its protein is CASSLRANARDSPLHF.

This rearrangement joins TRBV5-7 to TRBJ1-1; D ambiguous. TRBV5-7 is an ORF, and what it does is uncertain. The CDR3 has 15 residues. The V gene lost 2 bases and the J gene lost 1 base, with 12 bases spanning the gap. CDR3 nucleotides: TGTGCCAGCAGCTTCACCCAACACAAGAACACTGAAGCTTTCTTT. As protein: CASSFTQHKNTEAFF.